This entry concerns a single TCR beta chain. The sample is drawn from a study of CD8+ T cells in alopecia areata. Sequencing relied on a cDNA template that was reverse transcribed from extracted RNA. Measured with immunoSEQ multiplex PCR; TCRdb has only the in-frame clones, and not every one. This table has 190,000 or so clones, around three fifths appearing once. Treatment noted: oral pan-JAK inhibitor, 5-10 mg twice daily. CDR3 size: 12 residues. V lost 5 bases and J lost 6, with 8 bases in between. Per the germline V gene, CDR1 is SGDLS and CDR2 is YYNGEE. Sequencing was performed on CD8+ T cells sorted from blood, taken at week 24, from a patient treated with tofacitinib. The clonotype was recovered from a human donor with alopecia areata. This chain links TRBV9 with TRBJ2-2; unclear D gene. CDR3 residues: CASRGLPGELFF. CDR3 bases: TGTGCCAGCAGGGGATTACCCGGGGAGCTGTTTTTT.